Presented here are 31 T cell receptor beta chains from one specimen sequenced in a study of brain T cells in children with intractable seizures (dated by TCRdb to the early 2020s). The library was built by means of the immunoSEQ multiplex PCR assay. TCRdb stores this immuneACCESS table with in-frame sequences only. Part of the clones is absent; in the studies checked, under half of the shortfall reflects unresolved V genes, and no reason is known for the rest. The sample table shows 340,000 or so clones, and over 90% are seen once. The ten largest clones capture 4.5% to 7% of the sample. Taken with the paper, the label for time point translates to: blood from clinic visit 5 months post-surgery; TSC patient then seizure free. Sample: peripheral blood, taken around 5 months after surgery. These TCRs come from a boy under two years old with tuberous sclerosis and intractable seizures.

J is TRBJ1-4 and V is TRBV6-6; D is ambiguous. CDR3 length: 15 residues. From germline, CDR1 is MNHNY and CDR2 SVGAGI (reference sequence). Between the trimmed V and J ends, which lost 8 bases and 1 base, there was a span of 14 bases. This chain's CDR3 is CASVPAGITNEKLFF. CDR3 bases: TGTGCCAGCGTCCCAGCGGGGATAACTAATGAAAAACTGTTTTTT.

V is TRBV28 and J is TRBJ1-2; D perhaps matches TRBD1 (5 bases). Germline V gives CDR1 MDHEN, CDR2 SYDVKM. The CDR3 length is 14 residues. The V end was cut by 3 bases, the J end by 8 bases, with 16 bases between. DNA for the CDR3: TGTGCCAGCAGTTTTGGGGGAGGGGAGGGAGGCTACACCTTC. This codes for CASSFGGGEGGYTF.

This chain uses TRBV18 with TRBJ1-1, with TRBD1 matching over 7 bases. The junction had 3 bases not matched to a gene; V was cut back by 8 bases and J by 0 bases. The CDR3 is 13 amino acids. Per germline, CDR1 KGHSH and CDR2 LQKENI. CDR3 loop: CASGTEMNTEAFF. The CDR3 nucleotides read TGTGCCAGCGGGACAGAAATGAACACTGAAGCTTTCTTT.

The rearrangement joins TRBV6-6 to TRBJ2-7; D remains unclear. The CDR3 runs to 14 residues. CDR1 is MNHNY and CDR2 is SVGAGI in the germline V gene (reference sequence). Deletions cut 5 bases from V and 5 bases from J, with 16 bases between. As DNA, the CDR3 is TGTGCCAGCAGTGAGAAAAGGGTAAACGACGAGCAGTACTTC. Its translation is CASSEKRVNDEQYF.

CDR3 sequence: CASSQEGEGVTEAFF. CDR3 DNA sequence: TGCGCCAGCAGCCAAGAAGGGGAGGGAGTGACTGAAGCTTTCTTT. This sequence joins TRBV4-1 and TRBJ1-1; a possible D gene is TRBD1 (5 bases). This CDR3 has 15 amino acids. V was shortened by 0 bases and J by 5 bases, with 13 bases between the two germline ends. Per germline, CDR1 MGHRA and CDR2 YSYEKL.

The V gene is TRBV7-6, the J gene TRBJ2-3; D might be TRBD1 (6 bases). CDR1 SGHVS and CDR2 FNYEAQ come from the germline V gene. With 1 base removed from V and 0 bases from J, the gap between germline ends came to 29 bases. There are 22 residues in the CDR3. The CDR3 sequence is CASSLVSFGGGRHDNSTDTQYF. The DNA for the CDR3 is TGTGCCAGCAGCTTAGTTTCCTTTGGGGGCGGGCGGCACGATAATAGCACAGATACGCAGTATTTT.

The rearrangement joins TRBV6-5 to TRBJ1-2; D may be TRBD1 (5 bases). The V and J ends lost 6 bases and 3 bases respectively, with 14 bases between them. CDR3 length equals 14 residues. Germline V gives CDR1 MNHEY, CDR2 SVGAGI. CDR3 residues: CASRRPGLDYGYTF. CDR3 nucleotides: TGTGCCAGCAGACGCCCGGGACTGGACTATGGCTACACCTTC.

For the CDR3, the DNA is TGCAGCGTTGGACAGGCCATCTCCTACGAGCAGTACTTC. It translates to CSVGQAISYEQYF. The chain combines TRBV29-1 with TRBJ2-7; D may be TRBD1 (6 bases). This CDR3 has 13 residues. Germline-derived CDR1 and CDR2 are SQVTM and ANQGSEA. Trimming took off 4 bases at V and 0 bases at J, with 10 bases between the two ends.

The chain uses TRBV5-1 and TRBJ2-3; D is uncertain. The germline gives CDR1 SGHRS, CDR2 YFSETQ. Trimming removed 0 bases from V and 1 base from J, with 9 bases in between. This CDR3 has 15 amino acids. In DNA, the CDR3 is TGCGCCAGCAGCTTGGGGACCCGGGGCACAGATACGCAGTATTTT. The encoded protein is CASSLGTRGTDTQYF.

V is TRBV11-1 and J is TRBJ2-3; D is unresolved. There are 14 residues in the CDR3. Germline lookup yields CDR1 SGHAT and CDR2 FQDESV (reference sequence). V gave up 3 bases and J gave up 0 bases, with 7 bases separating them. CDR3 protein: CASSFTSSTDTQYF. The CDR3 DNA is TGTGCCAGCAGCTTCACGTCTAGCACAGATACGCAGTATTTT.

This chain's CDR3 is CATSDKGPFYGYTF. For the CDR3, the DNA is TGTGCCACCAGTGACAAGGGGCCTTTCTATGGCTACACCTTC. The chain employs TRBV24-1 and TRBJ1-2; a weak D match, TRBD1 (5 bases). V lost 4 bases and J 4 bases, leaving 12 bases between the germline ends. The CDR3 spans 14 residues. Germline V gene lookup returns CDR1 KGHDR and CDR2 SFDVKD.

In DNA form, the CDR3 reads TGTGCCAGCAGCCAATCAGCTCTACCAAGCTCCTACAATGAGCAGTTCTTC. It encodes CASSQSALPSSYNEQFF. The chain is built from TRBV3-1 (or the pseudogene TRBV3-2) and TRBJ2-1; unclear D gene. The V end lost 2 bases, the J end lost 0 bases, and 14 bases lay between the germline ends. The CDR3 is 17 residues long. Germline CDR1 reads LGHDT; CDR2 reads YNNKEL (reference sequence).

The chain is built from TRBV11-2 and TRBJ2-7; 7 bases line up with TRBD1. The CDR3 contains 15 residues. Germline values: CDR1 SGHAT, CDR2 FQNNGV. V shed 5 bases, J shed 7 bases, and the junction held 14 bases outside the gene matches. CDR3 sequence reads: CASSGHRGRLGEQYF. CDR3 DNA: TGTGCCAGCAGCGGACATAGGGGGCGCCTGGGGGAGCAGTACTTC.

The chain has TRBV5-1 and TRBJ2-7; 14 bases align to TRBD2. The CDR3 has 16 amino acids. J gave up 2 bases and V 4 bases, and 5 bases lay outside the gene matches. From germline, CDR1 is SGHRS and CDR2 YFSETQ. CDR3 coding DNA: TGCGCCAGCAGCGGGGGACTAGCGGGGGAGACCTACGAGCAGTACTTC. Its protein is CASSGGLAGETYEQYF.

This chain links TRBV9 with TRBJ2-7, with D possibly TRBD1 on 6 matching bases. Trimming took off 0 bases at V and 2 bases at J, with 12 bases between the two ends. CDR3 length equals 15 residues. Germline assignment: CDR1 SGDLS and CDR2 YYNGEE. The DNA of the CDR3 is TGTGCCAGCAGCGTAGAGATGGGGGCTACCTACGAGCAGTACTTC. It encodes CASSVEMGATYEQYF.

The chain has TRBV7-2 and TRBJ2-5, with D perhaps TRBD2 (5 bases). The germline V and J ends were trimmed by 4 bases and 5 bases, with 5 bases remaining between them. This CDR3 is 11 amino acids long. Germline CDR1 is SGHTA and CDR2 is FQGNSA. The CDR3 sequence: CASSSGETQYF. In DNA, the CDR3 is TGTGCCAGCAGCTCGGGGGAGACCCAGTACTTC.

Here the CDR3 DNA reads TGCGCCAGCAGCTTGGCAAGTGAGCAGTTCTTC. It codes for CASSLASEQFF. The rearrangement links TRBV5-1 to TRBJ2-1; D gene uncertain. The CDR3 extends over 11 amino acids. The V and J ends lost 0 bases and 9 bases respectively, with 4 bases between them. Germline loops: CDR1 SGHRS, CDR2 YFSETQ.

The chain recombines TRBV19 with TRBJ2-6; 8 bases match TRBD1. The CDR3 totals 17 residues. V lost 5 bases and J lost 2; bases outside the gene matches: 8. Germline values: CDR1 LNHDA, CDR2 SQIVND (reference sequence). This CDR3 reads CASSGQGAVAGANVLTF. The CDR3 nucleotides are TGTGCCAGTAGTGGCCAGGGGGCGGTAGCTGGGGCCAACGTCCTGACTTTC.

This rearrangement joins TRBV7-2 to TRBJ2-1; 9 bases line up with TRBD2. Germline V gene lookup returns CDR1 SGHTA and CDR2 FQGNSA. Trimming removed 2 bases from V and 5 bases from J; junction bases left unmatched: 4. There are 15 residues in the CDR3. DNA of the CDR3: TGTGCCAGCAGCTTATCTCGACTAGCGGACAATGAGCAGTTCTTC. The encoded protein is CASSLSRLADNEQFF. Complete variable domain (other parts from reference TRBV7-2 and TRBJ2-1): GAGVSQSPSNKVTEKGKDVELRCDPISGHTALYWYRQSLGQGLEFLIYFQGNSAPDKSGLPSDRFSAERTGGSVSTLTIQRTQQEDSAVYLCASSLSRLADNEQFFGPGTRLTVL.

The rearrangement joins TRBV30 to TRBJ1-1, with 9 bases aligning to TRBD1. Per germline, CDR1 GTSNPN and CDR2 SVGIG (reference sequence). This CDR3 comprises 15 residues. The J segment lost 3 bases and the V segment lost 3 bases, leaving 8 bases of the junction unmatched. CDR3 sequence (DNA): TGTGCCTGGAGGGGGGACAGGGAGTCAGACACTGAAGCTTTCTTT. Its protein product is CAWRGDRESDTEAFF.

V gene TRBV18 combines with J gene TRBJ2-7; possibly TRBD1 for D (6 bases). V was pared by 8 bases and J by 2 bases, with 13 bases between. CDR3 length equals 13 residues. Germline lookup yields CDR1 KGHSH and CDR2 LQKENI. The CDR3 sequence: CASTDRWTYEQYF. The DNA for the CDR3 is TGTGCCAGCACTGACAGGTGGACCTACGAGCAGTACTTC.

This chain connects TRBV7-9 to TRBJ2-1, with 13 positions matching TRBD2. With 6 bases clipped from V and 9 bases from J, the junction kept 14 bases outside the gene matches. The germline V gene encodes CDR1 SEHNR and CDR2 FQNEAQ (reference sequence). This CDR3 contains 17 residues. CDR3 loop: CASRPSSTSGRAGEQFF. The DNA of the CDR3 is TGTGCCAGCAGACCTAGCAGCACTAGCGGGAGGGCCGGTGAGCAGTTCTTC. The full variable domain, its missing parts supplied by reference TRBV7-9 and TRBJ2-1, is DTGVSQNPRHKITKRGQNVTFRCDPISEHNRLYWYRQTLGQGPEFLTYFQNEAQLEKSRLLSDRFSAERPKGSFSTLEIQRTEQGDSAMYLCASRPSSTSGRAGEQFFGPGTRLTVL.

The CDR3 nucleotides are TGTGCCAGCAGCTTAGAGAAGGGGAAAGCGACCCAGTACTTC. Its protein product is CASSLEKGKATQYF. The J gene is TRBJ2-5, the V gene TRBV7-9, with D tentatively TRBD1 (5 bases). The germline V gene encodes CDR1 SEHNR and CDR2 FQNEAQ (reference sequence). The CDR3 covers 14 residues. Trimming pared 1 base from V and 7 bases from J, leaving 13 bases between.

The chain combines TRBV19 with TRBJ1-5, with D possibly matching TRBD1 (5 bases). The CDR3 runs 14 residues. The germline V gene has CDR1 LNHDA and CDR2 SQIVND (reference sequence). V was trimmed by 5 bases and J by 2 bases, leaving 10 bases between them. The DNA of the CDR3 is TGTGCCAGTAGTCTGCGCAGGGGCAATCAGCCCCAGCATTTT. It encodes CASSLRRGNQPQHF.

V and J are TRBV14 and TRBJ2-7; 8 bases map to TRBD1. V lost 4 bases and J lost 0; bases outside the gene matches: 5. This CDR3 has 15 amino acids. Germline CDR1 is SGHDN and CDR2 is FVKESK. Written as DNA, the CDR3 is TGTGCCAGCAGCCCCCGGGACAGGTCCTCCTACGAGCAGTACTTC. Protein sequence: CASSPRDRSSYEQYF.

The chain links TRBV19 to TRBJ1-1; the D is unclear. Trimming stripped 5 bases from V and 2 bases from J, with 6 bases between. CDR1 and CDR2 (germline): LNHDA, SQIVND (reference sequence). The CDR3 is made up of 12 amino acids. The CDR3 bases are TGTGCCAGTAGTCAGTTAAACACTGAAGCTTTCTTT. Its translation is CASSQLNTEAFF.

This clone was observed once. This chain uses TRBV14 with TRBJ1-1; D might be TRBD1 (5 bases). The ends were cut back, 1 base at V and 0 bases at J, with 9 bases in the middle. The CDR3 is made up of 15 amino acids. Germline assignment: CDR1 SGHDN and CDR2 FVKESK. The CDR3 coding sequence is TGTGCCAGCAGCCAAGTTGGGGGGATGAACACTGAAGCTTTCTTT. This encodes CASSQVGGMNTEAFF.

The gene calls are TRBV5-6 and TRBJ2-7, with 9 bases fitting TRBD1. J gave up 4 bases and V 5 bases, and 4 bases lay outside the gene matches. The CDR3 runs to 13 residues. CDR1 SGHDT and CDR2 YYEEEE come from the germline V gene. The CDR3 coding sequence is TGTGCCAGCAGTGATGGGACAGGGTACGAGCAGTACTTC. It translates to CASSDGTGYEQYF.

V is TRBV11-2 and J is TRBJ2-3; D remains unclear. Trimming took 2 bases from V and 5 from J, leaving 11 bases between them. CDR1 and CDR2 (germline): SGHAT, FQNNGV. The CDR3 loop spans 14 amino acids. CDR3 sequence reads: CASSLYTERDTQYF. CDR3 in DNA: TGTGCCAGCAGCTTATATACTGAGAGAGATACGCAGTATTTT.

V usage is TRBV29-1 and J usage is TRBJ2-3; TRBD2 aligns across 8 bases. Losses at the gene ends were 6 bases for V and 2 bases for J; bases not matched to a gene: 7. Germline V gives CDR1 SQVTM, CDR2 ANQGSEA. CDR3 size: 14 residues. CDR3: CSVKRELSTDTQYF. CDR3 DNA sequence: TGCAGCGTGAAGCGGGAGCTCTCCACAGATACGCAGTATTTT.

This chain links TRBV6-5 with TRBJ2-1; D ambiguous. The CDR3 extends over 14 amino acids. Germline V gene lookup returns CDR1 MNHEY and CDR2 SVGAGI. Trimming left V 8 bases short and J 2 bases short, with 13 bases between. Here the CDR3 reads CASAPLDTYNEQFF. CDR3 DNA: TGTGCCAGCGCCCCCCTGGATACCTACAATGAGCAGTTCTTC.